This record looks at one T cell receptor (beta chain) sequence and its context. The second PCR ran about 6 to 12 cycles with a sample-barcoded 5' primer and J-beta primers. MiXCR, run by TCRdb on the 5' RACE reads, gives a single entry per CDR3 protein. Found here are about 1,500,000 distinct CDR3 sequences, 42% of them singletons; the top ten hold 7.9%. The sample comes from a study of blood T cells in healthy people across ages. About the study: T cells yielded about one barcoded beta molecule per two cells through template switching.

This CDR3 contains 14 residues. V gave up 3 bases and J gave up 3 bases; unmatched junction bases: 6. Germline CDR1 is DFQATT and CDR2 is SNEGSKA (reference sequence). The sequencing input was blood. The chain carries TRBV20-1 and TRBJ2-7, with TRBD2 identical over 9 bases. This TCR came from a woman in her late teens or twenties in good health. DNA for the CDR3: TGCAGTGCTAGGGTAACTAGCGGGTTCTACGAGCAGTACTTC. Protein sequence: CSARVTSGFYEQYF.